The rows below give T cell receptor beta chains drawn from one sample of a study of T cells in localized non-small cell lung cancer. Sequenced by immunoSEQ multiplex PCR; TCRdb stores in-frame clones only, minus some. The sample holds 130,000 or so clones, about 90% seen once. The sample consisted of peripheral blood, taken before any cancer treatment. These receptors were collected from a female donor at least 60 years old with stage I lung adenocarcinoma. Both conserved end residues are part of each CDR3. A D gene is named only where the DNA matches it firmly. Not every row has a clone size; where given, it reads once, few, many or a size class.

v_call: TRBV5-6
j_call: TRBJ1-3
clone_size: NA
d_call: NA
cdr3_aa: CASSSSDSSGNTIYF
cdr3_nt: TGTGCCAGCAGCTCGTCGGACAGCTCTGGAAACACCATATATTTT

v_call: TRBV18
j_call: TRBJ1-1
clone_size: NA
d_call: NA
cdr3_aa: CASSDSRDSTEAFF
cdr3_nt: TGTGCCAGCTCAGACAGCAGGGATTCCACTGAAGCTTTCTTT

v_call: TRBV28
j_call: TRBJ2-3
clone_size: once
d_call: NA
cdr3_aa: CASSLPGMDTQYF
cdr3_nt: TGTGCCAGCAGTTTGCCAGGGATGGATACGCAGTATTTT

v_call: TRBV6-1
j_call: TRBJ1-5
clone_size: NA
d_call: TRBD1
cdr3_aa: CASTLDRVGNQPQHF
cdr3_nt: TGTGCCAGCACCCTAGACAGGGTGGGCAATCAGCCCCAGCATTTT

v_call: TRBV7-3
j_call: TRBJ2-2
clone_size: NA
d_call: NA
cdr3_aa: CASSDTGSNTGELFF
cdr3_nt: TGTGCCAGCAGCGACACAGGGTCGAACACCGGGGAGCTGTTTTTT

v_call: TRBV10-3
j_call: TRBJ2-1
clone_size: NA
d_call: NA
cdr3_aa: CAISEPPSEQFF
cdr3_nt: TGTGCCATCAGTGAGCCCCCGAGTGAGCAGTTCTTC

v_call: TRBV7-9
j_call: TRBJ2-3
clone_size: NA
d_call: NA
cdr3_aa: CASSADSLTQYF
cdr3_nt: TGTGCCAGCAGCGCGGACAGTCTTACGCAGTATTTT

v_call: TRBV18
j_call: TRBJ2-3
clone_size: once
d_call: NA
cdr3_aa: CASSPPGGNTDTQYF
cdr3_nt: TGTGCCAGCTCACCACCGGGCGGGAACACAGATACGCAGTATTTT

v_call: TRBV19
j_call: TRBJ2-7
clone_size: NA
d_call: NA
cdr3_aa: CASSPSAQSFYEQYF
cdr3_nt: TGTGCCAGTTCCCCCTCGGCACAGTCCTTCTACGAGCAGTACTTC

v_call: TRBV27
j_call: TRBJ2-2
clone_size: NA
d_call: TRBD1
cdr3_aa: CASSHNRGRIRNTGELFF
cdr3_nt: TGTGCCAGCAGTCACAACAGGGGGCGCATTCGGAACACCGGGGAGCTGTTTTTT

v_call: TRBV5-4
j_call: TRBJ2-6
clone_size: NA
d_call: TRBD1
cdr3_aa: CASSGDWGTEFSGANVLTF
cdr3_nt: TGTGCCAGCAGCGGGGATTGGGGGACAGAGTTCTCTGGGGCCAACGTCCTGACTTTC

v_call: TRBV2
j_call: TRBJ2-1
clone_size: NA
d_call: TRBD2
cdr3_aa: CASNGLAGLQFF
cdr3_nt: TGTGCCAGCAACGGACTAGCGGGGCTTCAGTTCTTC

v_call: TRBV5-6
j_call: TRBJ2-3
clone_size: NA
d_call: TRBD1
cdr3_aa: CASSLDRGDTQYF
cdr3_nt: TGTGCCAGCAGCTTGGACAGGGGTGATACGCAGTATTTT

v_call: TRBV10-1
j_call: TRBJ2-6
clone_size: NA
d_call: TRBD1
cdr3_aa: CASSPRGSGANVLTF
cdr3_nt: TGCGCCAGCAGTCCCAGGGGGTCTGGGGCCAACGTCCTGACTTTC

v_call: TRBV6-5
j_call: TRBJ2-7
clone_size: NA
d_call: NA
cdr3_aa: CASHSGGRAYEQYF
cdr3_nt: TGTGCCAGCCATAGCGGCGGTAGGGCCTACGAGCAGTACTTC

v_call: TRBV27
j_call: TRBJ1-2
clone_size: NA
d_call: NA
cdr3_aa: CASSLWGGLGYTF
cdr3_nt: TGTGCCAGCAGTTTATGGGGAGGGCTCGGCTACACCTTC

v_call: TRBV10-3
j_call: TRBJ2-1
clone_size: few
d_call: TRBD2
cdr3_aa: CATTGTSGRRGNEQFF
cdr3_nt: TGTGCCACGACCGGGACTAGCGGGAGAAGGGGCAATGAGCAGTTCTTC

v_call: TRBV5-1
j_call: TRBJ2-2
clone_size: NA
d_call: NA
cdr3_aa: CASSSGNTGELFF
cdr3_nt: TGCGCCAGCAGCTCGGGGAACACCGGGGAGCTGTTTTTT